This TCR beta chain was sequenced for a study of response to subunit inactivated influenza vaccine. MiXCR, applied by TCRdb to the RT-PCR reads, yields one record per CDR3 protein. Among 650,000 or so distinct CDR3 sequences listed, less than 15% were seen once. The sequencing used PBMCs from blood, collected 14 to 15 days before vaccination. This TCR was recovered from a man aged 45 to 65 who received an inactivated influenza vaccine.

CDR3 sequence (DNA): TGCGCCAGCAGCGCAACCGTAGCGGGAGAGACCTACAATGAGCAGTTCTTC. Amino acid sequence: CASSATVAGETYNEQFF. The chain links TRBV5-1 to TRBJ2-1; 9 bases line up with TRBD2. CDR3 size: 17 residues. With 4 bases clipped from V and 2 bases from J, the junction kept 10 bases outside the gene matches. Germline V gives CDR1 SGHRS, CDR2 YFSETQ.